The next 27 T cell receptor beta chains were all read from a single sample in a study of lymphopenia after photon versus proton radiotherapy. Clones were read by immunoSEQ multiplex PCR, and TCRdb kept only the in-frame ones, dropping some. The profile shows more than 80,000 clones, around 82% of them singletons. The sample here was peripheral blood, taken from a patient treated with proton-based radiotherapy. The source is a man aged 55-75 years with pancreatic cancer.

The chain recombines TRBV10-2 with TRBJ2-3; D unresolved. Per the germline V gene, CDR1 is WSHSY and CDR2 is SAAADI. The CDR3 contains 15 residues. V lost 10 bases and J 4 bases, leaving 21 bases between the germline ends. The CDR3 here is CATSQTDLVSDTQYF. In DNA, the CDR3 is TGCGCCACTTCCCAAACAGATCTAGTATCAGATACGCAGTATTTT.

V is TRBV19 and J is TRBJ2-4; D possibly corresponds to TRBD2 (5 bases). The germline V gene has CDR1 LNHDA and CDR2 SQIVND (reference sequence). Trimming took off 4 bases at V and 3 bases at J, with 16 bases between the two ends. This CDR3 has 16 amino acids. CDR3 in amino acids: CASSKWTTAGKNIQYF. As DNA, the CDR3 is TGTGCCAGTAGTAAATGGACCACCGCGGGCAAAAACATTCAGTACTTC.

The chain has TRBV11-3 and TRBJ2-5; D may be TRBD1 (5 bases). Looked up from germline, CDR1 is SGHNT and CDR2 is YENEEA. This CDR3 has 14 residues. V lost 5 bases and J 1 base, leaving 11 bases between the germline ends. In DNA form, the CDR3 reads TGTGCCAGCAGCCTCGAAAGGGGCCAAGAGACCCAGTACTTC. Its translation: CASSLERGQETQYF.

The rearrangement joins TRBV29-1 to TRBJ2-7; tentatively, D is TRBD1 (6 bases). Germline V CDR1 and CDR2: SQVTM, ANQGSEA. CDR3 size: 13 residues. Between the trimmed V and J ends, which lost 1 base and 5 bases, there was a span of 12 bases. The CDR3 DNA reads TGCAGCGTTGAAGGCAGGGGTAGGGACGAGCAGTACTTC. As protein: CSVEGRGRDEQYF.

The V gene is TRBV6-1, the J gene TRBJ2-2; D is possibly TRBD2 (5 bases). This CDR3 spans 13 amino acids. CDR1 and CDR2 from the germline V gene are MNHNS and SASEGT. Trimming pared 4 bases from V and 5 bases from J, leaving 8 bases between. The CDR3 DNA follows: TGTGCCAGCAGTGTACCGGGGACCGGGGAGCTGTTTTTT. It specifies CASSVPGTGELFF.

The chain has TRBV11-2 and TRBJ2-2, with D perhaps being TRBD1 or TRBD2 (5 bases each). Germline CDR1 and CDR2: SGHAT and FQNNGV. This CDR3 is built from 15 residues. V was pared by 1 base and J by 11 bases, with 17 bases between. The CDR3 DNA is TGTGCCAGCAGCTTAGGGTTAGAGAGGGGTCGCGAGCTGTTTTTT. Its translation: CASSLGLERGRELFF.

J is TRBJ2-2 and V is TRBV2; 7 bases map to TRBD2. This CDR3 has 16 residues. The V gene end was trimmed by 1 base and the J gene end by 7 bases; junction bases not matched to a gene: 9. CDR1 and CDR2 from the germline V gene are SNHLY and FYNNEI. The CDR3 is CASSEEWARGNGELFF. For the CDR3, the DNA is TGTGCCAGCAGTGAAGAATGGGCGCGGGGGAACGGGGAGCTGTTTTTT.

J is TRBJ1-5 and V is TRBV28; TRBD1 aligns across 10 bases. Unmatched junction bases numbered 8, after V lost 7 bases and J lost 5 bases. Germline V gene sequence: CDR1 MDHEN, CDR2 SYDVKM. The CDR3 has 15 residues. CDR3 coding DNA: TGTGCCAGCACGACCGCCGGGACAGGGGATCAGCCCCAGCATTTT. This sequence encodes CASTTAGTGDQPQHF.

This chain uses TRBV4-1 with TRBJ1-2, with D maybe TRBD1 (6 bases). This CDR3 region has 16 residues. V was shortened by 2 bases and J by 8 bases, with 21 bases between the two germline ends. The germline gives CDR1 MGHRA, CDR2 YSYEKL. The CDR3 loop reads CASSQIVSGLQGGYTF. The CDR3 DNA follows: TGCGCCAGCAGCCAAATAGTATCGGGACTCCAGGGGGGCTACACCTTC.

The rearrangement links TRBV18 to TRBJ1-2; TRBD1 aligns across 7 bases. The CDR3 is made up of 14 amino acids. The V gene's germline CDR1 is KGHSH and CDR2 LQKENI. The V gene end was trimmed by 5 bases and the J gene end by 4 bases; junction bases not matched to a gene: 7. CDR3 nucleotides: TGTGCCAGCTCATCGACTCGACAGGGCTATGGCTACACCTTC. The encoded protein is CASSSTRQGYGYTF.

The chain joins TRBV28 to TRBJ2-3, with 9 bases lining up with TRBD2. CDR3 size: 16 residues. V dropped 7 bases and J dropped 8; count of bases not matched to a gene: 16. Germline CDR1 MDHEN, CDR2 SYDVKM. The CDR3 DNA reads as TGTGCCAGCACCAATAACTTAGGAGCGGGAGGACGTACGCAGTATTTT. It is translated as CASTNNLGAGGRTQYF.

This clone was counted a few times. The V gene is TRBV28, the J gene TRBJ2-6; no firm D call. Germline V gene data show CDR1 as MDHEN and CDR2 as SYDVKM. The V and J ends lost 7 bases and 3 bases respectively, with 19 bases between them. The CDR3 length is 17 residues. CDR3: CASKKLVWGDGANVLTF. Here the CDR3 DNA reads TGTGCCAGCAAGAAGCTGGTATGGGGTGATGGGGCCAACGTCCTGACTTTC.

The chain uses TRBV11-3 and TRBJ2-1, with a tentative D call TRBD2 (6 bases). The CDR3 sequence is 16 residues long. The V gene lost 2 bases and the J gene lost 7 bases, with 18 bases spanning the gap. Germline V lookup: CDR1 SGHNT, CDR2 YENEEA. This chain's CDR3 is CASSLTFGGTWNEQFF. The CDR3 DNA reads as TGTGCCAGCAGCTTAACATTCGGCGGGACTTGGAATGAGCAGTTCTTC. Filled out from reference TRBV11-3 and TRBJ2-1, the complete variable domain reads EAGVVQSPRYKIIEKKQPVAFWCNPISGHNTLYWYLQNLGQGPELLIRYENEEAVDDSQLPKDRFSAERLKGVDSTLKIQPAELGDSAVYLCASSLTFGGTWNEQFFGPGTRLTVL.

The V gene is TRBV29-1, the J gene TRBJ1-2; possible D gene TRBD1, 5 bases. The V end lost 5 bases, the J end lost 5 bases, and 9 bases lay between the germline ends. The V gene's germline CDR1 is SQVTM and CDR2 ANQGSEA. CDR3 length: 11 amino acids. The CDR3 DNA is TGCAGCGTTTATACAGGTTATGGCTACACCTTC. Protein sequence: CSVYTGYGYTF. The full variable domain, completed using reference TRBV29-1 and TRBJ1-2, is SAVISQKPSRDICQRGTSLTIQCQVDSQVTMMFWYRQQPGQSLTLIATANQGSEATYESGFVIDKFPISRPNLTFSTLTVSNMSPEDSSIYLCSVYTGYGYTFGSGTRLTVV.

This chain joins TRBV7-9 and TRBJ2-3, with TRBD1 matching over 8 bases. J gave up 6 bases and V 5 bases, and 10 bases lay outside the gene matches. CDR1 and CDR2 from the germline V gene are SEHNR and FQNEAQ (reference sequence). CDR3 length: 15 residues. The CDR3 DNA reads TGTGCCAGCAGCCGGAGGGGACAGGAATCCGATACGCAGTATTTT. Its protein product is CASSRRGQESDTQYF.

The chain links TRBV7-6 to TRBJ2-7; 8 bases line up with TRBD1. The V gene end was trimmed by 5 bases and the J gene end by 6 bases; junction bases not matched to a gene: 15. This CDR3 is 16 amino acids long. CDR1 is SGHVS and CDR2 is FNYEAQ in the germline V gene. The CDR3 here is CASSLLTGQAPSEQYF. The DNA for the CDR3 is TGTGCCAGCAGCCTACTTACGGGACAGGCCCCGAGCGAGCAGTACTTC.

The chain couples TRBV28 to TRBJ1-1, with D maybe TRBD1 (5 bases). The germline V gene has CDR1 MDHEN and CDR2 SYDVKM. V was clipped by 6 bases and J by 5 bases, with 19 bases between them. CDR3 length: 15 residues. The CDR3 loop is CASSSFSGASTEAFF. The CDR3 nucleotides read TGTGCCAGCAGCTCTTTTTCTGGGGCGTCGACTGAAGCTTTCTTT. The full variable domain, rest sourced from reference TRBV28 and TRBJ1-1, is DVKVTQSSRYLVKRTGEKVFLECVQDMDHENMFWYRQDPGLGLRLIYFSYDVKMKEKGDIPEGYSVSREKKERFSLILESASTNQTSMYLCASSSFSGASTEAFFGQGTRLTVV.

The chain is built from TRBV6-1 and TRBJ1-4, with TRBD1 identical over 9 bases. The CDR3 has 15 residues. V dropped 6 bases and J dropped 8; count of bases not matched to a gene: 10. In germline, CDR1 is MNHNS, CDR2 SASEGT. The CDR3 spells CASSPAGTGQEKLFF. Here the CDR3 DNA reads TGTGCCAGCAGCCCCGCCGGGACAGGGCAGGAAAAACTGTTTTTT.

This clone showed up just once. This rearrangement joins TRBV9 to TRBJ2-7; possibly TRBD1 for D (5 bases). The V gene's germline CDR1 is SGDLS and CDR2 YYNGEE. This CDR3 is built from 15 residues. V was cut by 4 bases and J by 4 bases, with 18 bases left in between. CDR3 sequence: CASSFGHQRIYEQYF. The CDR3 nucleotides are TGTGCCAGCAGCTTCGGACACCAGCGAATTTACGAGCAGTACTTC. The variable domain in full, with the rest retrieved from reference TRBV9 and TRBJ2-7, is DSGVTQTPKHLITATGQRVTLRCSPRSGDLSVYWYQQSLDQGLQFLIQYYNGEERAKGNILERFSAQQFPDLHSELNLSSLELGDSALYFCASSFGHQRIYEQYFGPGTRLTVT.

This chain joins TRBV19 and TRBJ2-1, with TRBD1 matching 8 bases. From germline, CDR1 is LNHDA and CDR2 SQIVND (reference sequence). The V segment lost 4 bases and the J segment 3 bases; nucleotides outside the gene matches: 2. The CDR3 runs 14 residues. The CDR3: CASSRQGSYNEQFF. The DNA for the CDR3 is TGTGCCAGTAGTAGACAGGGGAGCTACAATGAGCAGTTCTTC.

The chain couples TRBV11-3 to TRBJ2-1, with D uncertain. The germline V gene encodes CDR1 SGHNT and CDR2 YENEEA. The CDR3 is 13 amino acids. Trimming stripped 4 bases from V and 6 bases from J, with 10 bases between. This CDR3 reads CASSSSTTNEQFF. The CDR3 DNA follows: TGTGCCAGCAGCTCCTCTACCACCAATGAGCAGTTCTTC.

The CDR3 sequence is CASSRGLDQPQHF. In nucleotides, the CDR3 is TGTGCCAGCAGTAGAGGGTTGGACCAGCCCCAGCATTTT. The chain joins TRBV6-1 to TRBJ1-5, with D unresolved. The CDR3 totals 13 residues. Looked up from germline, CDR1 is MNHNS and CDR2 is SASEGT. V gave up 5 bases and J gave up 7 bases, with 12 bases separating them.

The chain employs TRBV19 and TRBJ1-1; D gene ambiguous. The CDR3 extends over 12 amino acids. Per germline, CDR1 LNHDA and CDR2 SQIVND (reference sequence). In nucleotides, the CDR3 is TGTCCCCGGGGAGTTTCGAACACTGAAGCTTTCTTT. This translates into CPRGVSNTEAFF.

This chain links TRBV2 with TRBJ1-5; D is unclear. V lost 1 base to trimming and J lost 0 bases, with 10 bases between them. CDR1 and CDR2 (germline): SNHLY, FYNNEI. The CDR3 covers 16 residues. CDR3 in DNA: TGTGCCAGCAGTGAAGTCGAGCTCTATAGCAATCAGCCCCAGCATTTT. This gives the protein CASSEVELYSNQPQHF.

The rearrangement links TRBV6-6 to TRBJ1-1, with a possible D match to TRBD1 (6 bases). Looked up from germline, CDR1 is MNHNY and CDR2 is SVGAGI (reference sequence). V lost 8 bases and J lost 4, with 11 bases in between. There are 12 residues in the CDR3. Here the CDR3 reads CASVRGITEAFF. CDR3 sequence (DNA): TGTGCCAGCGTTAGGGGGATCACTGAAGCTTTCTTT.

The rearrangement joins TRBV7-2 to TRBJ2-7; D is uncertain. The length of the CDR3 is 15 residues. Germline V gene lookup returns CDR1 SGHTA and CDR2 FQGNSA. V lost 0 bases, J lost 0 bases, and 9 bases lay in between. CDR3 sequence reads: CASSLAPALSYEQYF. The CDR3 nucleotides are TGTGCCAGCAGCTTAGCCCCGGCGCTCTCCTACGAGCAGTACTTC.

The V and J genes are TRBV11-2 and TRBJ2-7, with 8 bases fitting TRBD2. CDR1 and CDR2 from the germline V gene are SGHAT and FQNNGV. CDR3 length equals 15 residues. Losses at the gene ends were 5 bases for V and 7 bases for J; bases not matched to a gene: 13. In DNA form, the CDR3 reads TGTGCCAGCAGCACGACTAGCGCAAAGGAGGGGGAGCAGTACTTC. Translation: CASSTTSAKEGEQYF.